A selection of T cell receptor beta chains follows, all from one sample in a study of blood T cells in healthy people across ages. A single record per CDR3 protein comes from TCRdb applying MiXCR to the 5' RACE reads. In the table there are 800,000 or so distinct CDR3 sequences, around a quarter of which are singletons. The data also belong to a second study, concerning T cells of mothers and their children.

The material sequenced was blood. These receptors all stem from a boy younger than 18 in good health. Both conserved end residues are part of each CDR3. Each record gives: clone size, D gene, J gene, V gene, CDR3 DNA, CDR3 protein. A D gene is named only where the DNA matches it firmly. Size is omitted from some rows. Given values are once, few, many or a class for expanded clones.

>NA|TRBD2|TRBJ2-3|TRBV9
TGTGCCAGCAGCGTAGAAAGCGGGGGGCCAGATACGCAGTATTTT
CASSVESGGPDTQYF
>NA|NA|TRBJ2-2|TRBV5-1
TGCGCCAGCAGCGAAAGACAGGGAGGTGGAACCGGGGAGCTGTTTTTT
CASSERQGGGTGELFF
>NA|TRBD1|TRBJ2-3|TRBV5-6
TGTGCCAGCAGCTACGACAGGGACCTGTCAGATACGCAGTATTTT
CASSYDRDLSDTQYF
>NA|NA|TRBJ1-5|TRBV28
TGTGCCAGCAGTTTAGAAGGTTTCGGCAATCAGCCCCAGCATTTT
CASSLEGFGNQPQHF
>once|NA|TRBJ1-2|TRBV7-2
TGTGCCAGCCTCAGGAGGGGGTTGGGAGGCTACACCTTC
CASLRRGLGGYTF
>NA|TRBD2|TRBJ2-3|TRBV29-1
TGCAGCGTTAGGACTAGCGGCTACACAGATACGCAGTATTTT
CSVRTSGYTDTQYF
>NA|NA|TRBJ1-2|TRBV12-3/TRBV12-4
TGTGCCAGCAGCGATACTAACTATGGCTACACCTTC
CASSDTNYGYTF
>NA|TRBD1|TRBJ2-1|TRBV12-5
TGTGCTAGTGGTCCAGGGGGAGCCCTTTCCTACAATGAGCAGTTCTTC
CASGPGGALSYNEQFF
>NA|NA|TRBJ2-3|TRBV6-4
TGTGCCAGCAGTGACGTTGGCAGGGCCACAGATACGCAGTATTTT
CASSDVGRATDTQYF
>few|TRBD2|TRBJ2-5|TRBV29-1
TGCAGCGTTGAAGAGATAGGAAGCGGGGCGGAGACCCAGTACTTC
CSVEEIGSGAETQYF
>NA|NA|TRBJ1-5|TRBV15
TGTGCCACCAGCCGGGGTGTCGATCAGCCCCAGCATTTT
CATSRGVDQPQHF
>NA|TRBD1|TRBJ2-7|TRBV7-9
TGTGCCAGCAGCTGGGAACCGGGACAGGGGGCAATCGAGCAGTACTTC
CASSWEPGQGAIEQYF
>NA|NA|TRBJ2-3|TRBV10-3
TGTGCCATCAGTGACCGAAGGGGGGGCACAGATACGCAGTATTTT
CAISDRRGGTDTQYF
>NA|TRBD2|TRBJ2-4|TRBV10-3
TGTGCCATCAGTGTGGGACTAGCGGAGGGGACCAAAAACATTCAGTACTTC
CAISVGLAEGTKNIQYF
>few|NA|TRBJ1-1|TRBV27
TGTGCCAGCAGTTTATTGGGAATAAACACTGAAGCTTTCTTT
CASSLLGINTEAFF
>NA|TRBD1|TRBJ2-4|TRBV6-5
TGTGCCAGCAGTTCGGGACAGGGGTCAAACATTCAGTACTTC
CASSSGQGSNIQYF
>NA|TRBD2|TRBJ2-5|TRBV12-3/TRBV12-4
TGTGCCAGCAGTAATAGACGGGGAGGGTCACAAGAGACCCAGTACTTC
CASSNRRGGSQETQYF
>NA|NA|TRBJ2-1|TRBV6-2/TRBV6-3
TGTGCCAGCAGTTACCTTCCTACTAGTAACAATGAGCAGTTCTTC
CASSYLPTSNNEQFF
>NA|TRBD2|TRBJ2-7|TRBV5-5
TGTGCCAGCGCCCTACGGGAGGGCCCCTACGAGCAGTACTTC
CASALREGPYEQYF
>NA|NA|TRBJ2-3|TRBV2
TGTGCCAGCAGGGTGGGGGGGGCCACAGATACGCAGTATTTT
CASRVGGATDTQYF
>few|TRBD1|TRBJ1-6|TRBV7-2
TGTGCCAGCAGCCCCCCCACAGGGGGAATTTCACCCCTCCACTTT
CASSPPTGGISPLHF
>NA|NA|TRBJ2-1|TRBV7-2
TGTGCCAGCAGCTCGGTAGAGGGGGTAGTGAATGAGCAGTTCTTC
CASSSVEGVVNEQFF
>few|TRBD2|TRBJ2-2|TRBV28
TGTGCCAGCAGCCCGGGACTAGCGGGAGGTGGTTCCGGCGGGGAGCTGTTTTTT
CASSPGLAGGGSGGELFF
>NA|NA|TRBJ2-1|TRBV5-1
TGCGCCAGCAGCCTTTATCCGGACTACAATGAGCAGTTCTTC
CASSLYPDYNEQFF
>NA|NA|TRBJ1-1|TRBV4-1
TGCGCCAGCAGCCAAGATGGGAGAGAGGGTTTCTTT
CASSQDGREGFF
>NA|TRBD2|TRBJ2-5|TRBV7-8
TGTGCCAGCAGCCCACTGACTAGCGGGAGGGGGACCCAGTACTTC
CASSPLTSGRGTQYF
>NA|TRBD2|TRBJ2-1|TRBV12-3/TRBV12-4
TGTGCCAGCAGCCATCATAGCGGGAGTACCTACAATGAGCAGTTCTTC
CASSHHSGSTYNEQFF
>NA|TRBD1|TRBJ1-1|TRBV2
TGTGCCAGCACCGGGACAGGGATGAACACTGAAGCTTTCTTT
CASTGTGMNTEAFF
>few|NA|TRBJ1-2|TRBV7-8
TGTGCCAGCAGCCCCCCGCTGGTAGAACGCTACACCTTC
CASSPPLVERYTF
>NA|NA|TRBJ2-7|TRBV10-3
TGTGCCACCCTGACCGATTCCTACGAGCAGTACTTC
CATLTDSYEQYF
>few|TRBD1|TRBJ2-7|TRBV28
TGTGCCAGCAGTTCGGAAAGGACCGGGACAGGGCGATACGAGCAGTACTTC
CASSSERTGTGRYEQYF
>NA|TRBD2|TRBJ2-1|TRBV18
TGTGCCAGCTCACCACTTTCTAGCGGGGGGTCCTACAATGAGCAGTTCTTC
CASSPLSSGGSYNEQFF
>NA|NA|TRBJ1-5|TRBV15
TGTGCCACCAGCAGACTAGACAGTGATCAGCCCCAGCATTTT
CATSRLDSDQPQHF
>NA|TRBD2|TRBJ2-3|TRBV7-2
TGTGCCAGCAGCTCGTGGGGGGGACGCGATACGCAGTATTTT
CASSSWGGRDTQYF
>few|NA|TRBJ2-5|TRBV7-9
TGTGCCAGCAGTCAAAGACGAACTCCTCCGGAGACCCAGTACTTC
CASSQRRTPPETQYF
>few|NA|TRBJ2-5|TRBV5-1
TGCGCCAGCTTCCTCTTAGCAGAGACCCAGTACTTC
CASFLLAETQYF
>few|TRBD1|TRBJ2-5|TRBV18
TGTGCCAGCTCACCGTCGACAGGGAGAGTCGAGACCCAGTACTTC
CASSPSTGRVETQYF
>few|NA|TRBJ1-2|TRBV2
TGTGCCAGCAGAGGGGTCAGCTATGGCTACACCTTC
CASRGVSYGYTF
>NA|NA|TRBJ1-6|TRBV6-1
TGTGCCAGCAATGAAAACGGTCCCCTCCACTTT
CASNENGPLHF
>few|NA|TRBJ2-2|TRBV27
TGTGCCAGCAGGCACGGTAAAGCCGGGGAGCTGTTTTTT
CASRHGKAGELFF
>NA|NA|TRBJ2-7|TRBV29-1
TGCAGCGTTGAAGGGCAGGAGTACGAGCAGTACTTC
CSVEGQEYEQYF
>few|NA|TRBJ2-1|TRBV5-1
TGCGCCAGCAGCTACGACCATTACAATGAGCAGTTCTTC
CASSYDHYNEQFF
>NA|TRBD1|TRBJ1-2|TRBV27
TGTGCCGCCAGGGGGCTCGGAGGCGGCTACACCTTC
CAARGLGGGYTF
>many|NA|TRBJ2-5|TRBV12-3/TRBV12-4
TGTGCCAGCAGTTTTAGTACAGGCGGACAAGAGACCCAGTACTTC
CASSFSTGGQETQYF
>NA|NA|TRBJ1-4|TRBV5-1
TGCGCCAGCAGCTTGCGGACGGAGGCTAATGAAAAACTGTTTTTT
CASSLRTEANEKLFF
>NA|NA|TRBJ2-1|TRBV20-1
TGCAGTGCTAGAGATCTCGGCCCAGAGCAGTTCTTC
CSARDLGPEQFF
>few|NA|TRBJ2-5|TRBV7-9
TGTGCCAGCAGTTCGCCCCCCCTCCCCCAAGAGACCCAGTACTTC
CASSSPPLPQETQYF